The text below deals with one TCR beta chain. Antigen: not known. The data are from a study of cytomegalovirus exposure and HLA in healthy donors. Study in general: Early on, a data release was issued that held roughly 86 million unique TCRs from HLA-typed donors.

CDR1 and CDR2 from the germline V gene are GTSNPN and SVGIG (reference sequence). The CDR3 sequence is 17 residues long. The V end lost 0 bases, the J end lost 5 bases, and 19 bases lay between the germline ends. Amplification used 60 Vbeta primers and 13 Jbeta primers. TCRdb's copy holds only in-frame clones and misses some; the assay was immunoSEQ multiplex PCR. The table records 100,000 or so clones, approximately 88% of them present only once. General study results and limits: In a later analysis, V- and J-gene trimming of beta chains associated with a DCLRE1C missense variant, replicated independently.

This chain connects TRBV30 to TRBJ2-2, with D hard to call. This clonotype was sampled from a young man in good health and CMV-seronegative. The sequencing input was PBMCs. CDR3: CAWSVSPQLQFTGELFF. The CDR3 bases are TGTGCCTGGAGTGTATCCCCGCAACTACAATTTACCGGGGAGCTGTTTTTT.